The 30 T cell receptor beta chains listed next were all sequenced from one sample in a study of cytomegalovirus exposure and HLA in healthy donors (dated by TCRdb to 2016 to 2017). Library creation used the immunoSEQ multiplex PCR assay. For the multiplex PCR, a mixture combining 60 forward primers for TCR Vbeta segments and 13 reverse primers for TCR Jbeta segments was used. TCRdb provides this immuneACCESS table in a form limited to in-frame rearrangements. Some clones are lacking; in checked studies, under half of them reflect an unresolved V gene, and why the rest are absent is not known. In all, the sample holds approximately 170,000 clones, and around 77% of those were seen once. The ten largest clones capture approximately 1.5% of the sample. The sample taken for sequencing was PBMCs. The source is a man aged 35 to 55 in good health and CMV-seronegative.

The V gene is TRBV19, the J gene TRBJ2-7; no firm D call. The CDR3 contains 14 residues. CDR1 is LNHDA and CDR2 is SQIVND in the germline V gene (reference sequence). Trimming removed 3 bases at V and 1 base at J, with 10 bases between. The CDR3 DNA sequence: TGTGCCAGTAGTATGATGGGCCGATCCTACGAGCAGTACTTC. Residues: CASSMMGRSYEQYF.

The CDR3 DNA follows: TGTGCCAGCAGCGAATCCGGACTAGCGGGCGACCAGGCCCAGTACTTC. Its protein product is CASSESGLAGDQAQYF. J is TRBJ2-5 and V is TRBV5-4; the match to TRBD2 covers 11 bases. V lost 4 bases to trimming and J lost 9 bases; unmatched junction nucleotides: 14. Germline CDR1 and CDR2: SGHNT and YYREEE (reference sequence). There are 16 residues in the CDR3.

The chain uses TRBV6-1 and TRBJ1-1; 8 bases map to TRBD1. The CDR3 is made up of 14 amino acids. Germline lookup yields CDR1 MNHNS and CDR2 SASEGT. The ends lost 5 bases at V and 5 bases at J; junction bases unmatched: 7. The CDR3: CASSPRTGLTEAFF. Here the CDR3 DNA reads TGTGCCAGCAGTCCGCGGACAGGGCTTACTGAAGCTTTCTTT.

This clone came up a few times. This rearrangement joins TRBV5-4 to TRBJ2-3; 7 bases align to TRBD2. CDR1 is SGHNT and CDR2 is YYREEE in the germline V gene (reference sequence). Trimming at V came to 2 bases and at J to 3 bases, leaving 12 bases not matched to a gene. This CDR3 has 17 amino acids. The CDR3 reads CASSFYRGGSGTDTQYF. The CDR3 coding sequence is TGTGCCAGCAGCTTCTACCGTGGCGGGAGTGGGACAGATACGCAGTATTTT.

The V and J genes are TRBV5-3 and TRBJ2-7; D unresolved. TRBV5-3 is sorted into the ORF group, with uncertain function. The CDR3 loop spans 11 amino acids. The ends were cut back, 2 bases at V and 3 bases at J, with 3 bases in the middle. CDR3 nucleotide sequence: TGTGCCAGAAGCTTCAGCTACGAGCAGTACTTC. Amino acids: CARSFSYEQYF.

This clone was observed a handful of times. The rearrangement joins TRBV9 to TRBJ2-3; D gene ambiguous. Trimming cost V 0 bases and J 4 bases, with 15 bases left between them. This CDR3 spans 16 amino acids. CDR1 and CDR2 from the germline V gene are SGDLS and YYNGEE. The CDR3, as DNA: TGTGCCAGCAGCGTAGAACTGGGCACCCATCCAGATACGCAGTATTTT. The encoded protein is CASSVELGTHPDTQYF.

This clone was observed once. The chain has TRBV30 and TRBJ2-3, with 13 bases identical to TRBD2. This CDR3 has 15 residues. After removal of 0 bases from V and 6 bases from J, the junction contained 3 bases not matched to a gene. From germline, CDR1 is GTSNPN and CDR2 SVGIG (reference sequence). The CDR3 sequence is CAWSVGLAGADTQYF. DNA for the CDR3: TGTGCCTGGAGTGTAGGACTAGCGGGAGCTGATACGCAGTATTTT. The whole variable domain, filled in from reference TRBV30 and TRBJ2-3, reads SQTIHQWPATLVQPVGSPLSLECTVEGTSNPNLYWYRQAAGRGLQLLFYSVGIGQISSEVPQNLSASRPQDRQFILSSKKLLLSDSGFYLCAWSVGLAGADTQYFGPGTRLTVL.

The genes are TRBV6-1 and TRBJ2-3; no definite D call. The CDR3 consists of 13 residues. Per the germline V gene, CDR1 is MNHNS and CDR2 is SASEGT. V was trimmed by 8 bases and J by 2 bases, leaving 11 bases between them. DNA of the CDR3: TGTGCCAGCGCTGTCCCCTACACAGATACGCAGTATTTT. This encodes CASAVPYTDTQYF.

The chain carries TRBV11-3 and TRBJ2-7; TRBD1 agrees at 10 bases. The CDR3 is 15 residues long. Germline V gives CDR1 SGHNT, CDR2 YENEEA. V shed 4 bases, J shed 5 bases, and the junction held 8 bases outside the gene matches. CDR3 loop: CASSSEGQGIHEQYF. For the CDR3, the DNA is TGTGCCAGCAGCTCCGAGGGACAGGGGATTCACGAGCAGTACTTC.

This clone was found once. The CDR3 coding sequence is TGTGCCACCAGCAGAGGAGATGCAACTAATGAAAAACTGTTTTTT. Its translation: CATSRGDATNEKLFF. The chain recombines TRBV15 with TRBJ1-4; D uncertain. Trimming cost V 1 base and J 0 bases, with 6 bases left between them. CDR1 is LNHNV and CDR2 is YYDKDF in the germline V gene (reference sequence). The CDR3 extends over 15 amino acids.

The chain joins TRBV7-8 to TRBJ1-2, with D possibly being TRBD1 (5 bases). The CDR3 is 15 residues long. V dropped 0 bases and J dropped 3 bases, with 11 bases sitting between them. Looked up from germline, CDR1 is SGHVS and CDR2 is FQNEAQ. In DNA form, the CDR3 reads TGTGCCAGCAGCTTAGCGCCGGCGGGGGACTATGGCTACACCTTC. Amino acids: CASSLAPAGDYGYTF.

This clone was observed a few times. J is TRBJ1-5 and V is TRBV4-1, with 8 bases aligning to TRBD1. Germline V gene data show CDR1 as MGHRA and CDR2 as YSYEKL. V shed 0 bases and J 5 bases; nucleotides not matched to a gene: 9. The CDR3 has 17 residues. The CDR3: CASSQEPHGQGDQPQHF. The CDR3 coding sequence is TGCGCCAGCAGCCAAGAACCCCATGGACAGGGAGATCAGCCCCAGCATTTT.

For this clone: A read error may produce the germline difference seen at one junction end. The V and J genes are TRBV7-9 and TRBJ2-7, with 9 bases lining up with TRBD1. This CDR3 spans 15 amino acids. CDR1 is SEHNR, CDR2 FQNEAQ, per germline (reference sequence). The chain's CDR3 is CSSSDTGTGLDEQYF. CDR3 nucleotides: TGTTCCAGCAGCGACACCGGGACAGGGTTGGACGAGCAGTACTTC. The variable domain in full, completed from reference TRBV7-9 and TRBJ2-7, reads DTGVSQNPRHKITKRGQNVTFRCDPISEHNRLYWYRQTLGQGPEFLTYFQNEAQLEKSRLLSDRFSAERPKGSFSTLEIQRTEQGDSAMYLCSSSDTGTGLDEQYFGPGTRLTVT.

The rearrangement uses TRBV7-6 and TRBJ1-2, with D maybe TRBD1 (6 bases). The CDR3 covers 14 residues. Germline CDR1 reads SGHVS; CDR2 reads FNYEAQ. Between the trimmed V and J ends, which lost 3 bases and 4 bases, there was a span of 12 bases. This chain's CDR3 is CASSFNRASYGYTF. CDR3 nucleotide sequence: TGTGCCAGCAGCTTTAACAGGGCGAGCTATGGCTACACCTTC.

V usage is TRBV19 and J usage is TRBJ2-1, with D possibly being TRBD2 (7 bases). CDR1 is LNHDA, CDR2 SQIVND, per germline (reference sequence). The ends were cut back, 4 bases at V and 5 bases at J, with 12 bases in the middle. The CDR3 extends over 14 amino acids. The CDR3 spells CASSNGGPHNEQFF. CDR3 DNA: TGTGCCAGTAGTAACGGGGGGCCCCACAATGAGCAGTTCTTC.

Only one count was recorded for this clone. The V and J genes are TRBV4-2 and TRBJ1-2; weak D call: TRBD1 (5 bases). CDR3 size: 16 residues. V lost 0 bases and J lost 4, with 15 bases in between. The germline gives CDR1 LGHNA, CDR2 YNFKEQ. The CDR3 spells CASSQDLGLQIYGYTF. The CDR3 nucleotides read TGTGCCAGCAGCCAAGATTTGGGGCTCCAGATCTATGGCTACACCTTC.

The rearrangement links TRBV2 to TRBJ2-7; D might be TRBD2 (6 bases). The CDR3 is 13 amino acids. Per the germline V gene, CDR1 is SNHLY and CDR2 is FYNNEI. V was trimmed by 11 bases and J by 1 base, leaving 15 bases between them. The CDR3 protein is CARGGTSSYEQYF. For the CDR3, the DNA is TGTGCCCGGGGCGGGACCTCTTCCTACGAGCAGTACTTC.

The J gene is TRBJ2-1, the V gene TRBV19, with D maybe TRBD1 (6 bases). CDR1 is LNHDA, CDR2 SQIVND, per germline (reference sequence). The V and J ends lost 5 bases and 0 bases respectively, with 11 bases between them. The CDR3 length is 15 residues. The DNA of the CDR3 is TGTGCCAGTAGTCCTACAGGGAGCTCCTACAATGAGCAGTTCTTC. It specifies CASSPTGSSYNEQFF.

This clone has a handful of counts. The chain combines TRBV7-9 with TRBJ2-2; unclear D gene. The CDR3 is made up of 11 amino acids. Looked up from germline, CDR1 is SEHNR and CDR2 is FQNEAQ (reference sequence). The V and J ends lost 5 bases and 8 bases respectively, with 6 bases between them. The CDR3 bases are TGTGCCAGCAGCCAGGCTGGGGAGCTGTTTTTT. The encoded protein is CASSQAGELFF. Supplemented by reference TRBV7-9 and TRBJ2-2, the full variable domain reads DTGVSQNPRHKITKRGQNVTFRCDPISEHNRLYWYRQTLGQGPEFLTYFQNEAQLEKSRLLSDRFSAERPKGSFSTLEIQRTEQGDSAMYLCASSQAGELFFGEGSRLTVL.

Concerning this clone: Germline and junction disagree at one end, which may indicate a read error. The gene calls are TRBV5-1 and TRBJ2-6, with 8 positions matching TRBD1. The CDR3 is 16 amino acids. Per the germline V gene, CDR1 is SGHRS and CDR2 is YFSETQ. This CDR3 reads CASTQGAQSGANGLTF. The CDR3, as DNA: TGCGCCAGCACCCAGGGGGCGCAGTCTGGGGCCAACGGCCTGACTTTC.

As DNA, the CDR3 is TGTGCCAGCGGGATGTACACAGATACGCAGTATTTT. Its protein product is CASGMYTDTQYF. The chain combines TRBV19 with TRBJ2-3; possibly TRBD2 for D (5 bases). V shed 9 bases and J shed 2 bases, with 9 bases lying between them. The CDR3 spans 12 residues. CDR1 and CDR2 from the germline V gene are LNHDA and SQIVND (reference sequence).

V is TRBV15 and J is TRBJ2-1; 12 bases are shared with TRBD2. V was clipped by 0 bases and J by 9 bases; unmatched bases: 6. CDR1 and CDR2 (germline): LNHNV, YYDKDF (reference sequence). The CDR3 is 16 amino acids. The CDR3 bases are TGTGCCACCAGCAGAGATCGACTAGCGGGAGTAAGTGAGCAGTTCTTC. Translating it yields CATSRDRLAGVSEQFF.

The chain combines TRBV5-1 with TRBJ1-1; TRBD1 agrees at 7 bases. This CDR3 is 13 amino acids long. The germline gives CDR1 SGHRS, CDR2 YFSETQ. J was trimmed by 7 bases and V by 2 bases; bases with no gene match: 5. The CDR3 is CASSFTGANEAFF. DNA of the CDR3: TGCGCCAGCAGCTTCACAGGGGCGAATGAAGCTTTCTTT.

This rearrangement joins TRBV29-1 to TRBJ2-1, with D possibly matching TRBD1 (5 bases). The germline V gene encodes CDR1 SQVTM and CDR2 ANQGSEA. This CDR3 is built from 12 residues. The V end lost 6 bases, the J end lost 6 bases, and 12 bases lay between the germline ends. CDR3 loop: CSVRTGSNEQFF. In DNA form, the CDR3 reads TGCAGCGTACGTACAGGTTCCAATGAGCAGTTCTTC.

The rearrangement links TRBV27 to TRBJ1-5, with TRBD1 matching over 8 bases. The V and J ends lost 3 bases and 7 bases, in that order; junction bases with no gene match: 8. The germline V gene encodes CDR1 MNHEY and CDR2 SMNVEV (reference sequence). The CDR3 runs 15 residues. This CDR3 is CASSFGTGGKQPQHF. CDR3 coding DNA: TGTGCCAGCAGTTTTGGGACAGGAGGGAAGCAGCCCCAGCATTTT.

This clone has only a few counts. The chain joins TRBV5-1 to TRBJ2-7; 10 bases match TRBD1. CDR1 is SGHRS and CDR2 is YFSETQ in the germline V gene. Germline trimming cut 6 bases from V and 11 bases from J; bases unmatched to any gene: 23. This CDR3 is built from 17 residues. CDR3 DNA: TGCGCCAGCACCCAAGAGCCGGGACAGGGGCCCGTTTCCTGGGAGTACTTC. Amino acids: CASTQEPGQGPVSWEYF.

This chain joins TRBV5-6 and TRBJ1-1; unclear D gene. V was trimmed by 0 bases and J by 4 bases, leaving 10 bases between them. This CDR3 has 14 amino acids. The V gene's germline CDR1 is SGHDT and CDR2 YYEEEE. The DNA for the CDR3 is TGTGCCAGCAGCTTGGTCGCGGGTGGCACTGAAGCTTTCTTT. Its translation: CASSLVAGGTEAFF.

The rearrangement links TRBV7-9 to TRBJ2-3; D remains ambiguous. The germline CDR1 and CDR2 sequences are SEHNR and FQNEAQ (reference sequence). V lost 1 base to trimming and J lost 1 base, with 6 bases between them. This CDR3 comprises 14 residues. The CDR3 loop reads CASSLDAGTDTQYF. In DNA form, the CDR3 reads TGTGCCAGCAGCTTAGATGCGGGCACAGATACGCAGTATTTT.

The rearrangement joins TRBV5-8 to TRBJ2-1, with D perhaps TRBD2 (6 bases). The CDR3 is 16 residues long. CDR1 is SGHTS, CDR2 YDEGEE, per germline. With 4 bases removed from V and 7 bases from J, the gap between germline ends came to 21 bases. The CDR3 is CASSPPRGRRANEQFF. CDR3 nucleotide sequence: TGTGCCAGCAGCCCGCCCCGCGGCCGGAGGGCGAATGAGCAGTTCTTC.

The rearrangement uses TRBV14 and TRBJ2-7; 8 bases align to TRBD2. The CDR3 is 14 residues long. J gave up 5 bases and V 6 bases, and 9 bases lay outside the gene matches. Germline loops: CDR1 SGHDN, CDR2 FVKESK. In DNA, the CDR3 is TGTGCCAGCAGTACTAGCGGACAAGGGGACGAGCAGTACGTC. It specifies CASSTSGQGDEQYV.